This T cell receptor beta chain was documented in a study of Ad26.COV2.S vaccination and SARS-CoV-2 variants. Notes on the study in general: Measurement of non-spike TCR breadth gave similar results in vaccine and placebo recipients.

Treatment noted: some 19 received Ad26.COV2.S at low or high dose, single or two shots; five or six received placebo; per-sample allocation not given. Specimens were obtained on day 63 following the first vaccine or placebo injection. SARS-CoV-2 spike from the Wuhan strain was encoded by the vaccine, an Ad26 vector. The repertoire was sequenced with immunoSEQ multiplex PCR; TCRdb's copy has only in-frame clones and lacks some. Altogether roughly 330,000 clones are present, under 90% being singletons, with the ten largest covering about 5.4%. V was clipped by 8 bases and J by 9 bases; unmatched bases: 12. This CDR3 has 14 amino acids. Per germline, CDR1 MNHEY and CDR2 SVGAGI. A remark on this clone: No antigen is known for it.

V and J are TRBV6-5 and TRBJ2-5; 10 bases agree with TRBD1. Sequenced here: peripheral blood, sampled in a trial of Ad26.COV2.S vaccine versus placebo. This receptor was taken from a person aged 18-65 years who received the Ad26.COV2.S COVID-19 vaccine or a placebo. The DNA of the CDR3 is TGTGCCAGCGGGACAGGGGAAGGATTTGGGGCCCAGTACTTC. This codes for CASGTGEGFGAQYF.